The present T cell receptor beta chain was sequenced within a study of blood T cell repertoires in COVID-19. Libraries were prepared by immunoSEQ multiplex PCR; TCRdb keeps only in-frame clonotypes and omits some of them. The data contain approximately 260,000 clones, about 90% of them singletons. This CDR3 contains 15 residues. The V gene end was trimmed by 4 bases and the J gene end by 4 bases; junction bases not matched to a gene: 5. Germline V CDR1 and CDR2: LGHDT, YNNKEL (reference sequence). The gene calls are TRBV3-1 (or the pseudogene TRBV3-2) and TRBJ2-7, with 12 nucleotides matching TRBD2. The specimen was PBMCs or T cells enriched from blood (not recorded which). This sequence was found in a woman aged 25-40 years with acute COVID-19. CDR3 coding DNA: TGTGCCAGCAGCCTGGGGACTAGCGGGTATTACGAGCAGTACTTC. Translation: CASSLGTSGYYEQYF.